This entry describes one TCR beta chain. These data originate in a study of blood T cells in healthy people across ages. This CDR3 comprises 14 residues. V was clipped by 4 bases and J by 2 bases, with 11 bases between them. The germline V gene encodes CDR1 LGHDT and CDR2 YNNKEL (reference sequence). It was with a sample-barcoded 5' primer and a J-beta primer mix that a second PCR of about 7 to 12 cycles was run. TCRdb ran MiXCR on the 5' RACE reads and lists one entry per CDR3 protein. The sample lists about 970,000 distinct CDR3 sequences; approximately 50% were seen once. Per individual sample, total RNA of at least 5 micrograms was extracted.

The gene calls are TRBV3-1 and TRBJ1-1; maybe TRBD1 (5 bases). The TCR comes from a woman aged 55-70 years in good health. The material sequenced was blood. The DNA of the CDR3 is TGTGCCAGCAGCCCTTACCAGGGAAACACTGAAGCTTTCTTT. Translation gives CASSPYQGNTEAFF.